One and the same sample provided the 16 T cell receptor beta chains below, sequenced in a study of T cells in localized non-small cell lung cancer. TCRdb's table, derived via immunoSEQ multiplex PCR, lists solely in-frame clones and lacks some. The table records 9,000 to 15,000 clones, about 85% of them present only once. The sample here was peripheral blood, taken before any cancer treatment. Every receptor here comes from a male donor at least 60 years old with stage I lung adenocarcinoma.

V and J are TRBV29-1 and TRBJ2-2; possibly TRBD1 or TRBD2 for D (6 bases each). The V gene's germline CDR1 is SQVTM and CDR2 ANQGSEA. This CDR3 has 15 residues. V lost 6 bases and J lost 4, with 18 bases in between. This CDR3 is CSVRTGTWGTGELFF. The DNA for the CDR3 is TGCAGCGTACGTACAGGGACTTGGGGCACCGGGGAGCTGTTTTTT.

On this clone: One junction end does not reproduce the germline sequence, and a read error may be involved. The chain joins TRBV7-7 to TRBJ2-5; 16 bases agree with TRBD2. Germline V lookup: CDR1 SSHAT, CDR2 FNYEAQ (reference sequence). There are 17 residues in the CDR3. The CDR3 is CASSLGTSGGAGETQYF. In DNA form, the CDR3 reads TGTGCTAGCAGCTTAGGGACTAGCGGGGGGGCCGGAGAGACCCAGTACTTC. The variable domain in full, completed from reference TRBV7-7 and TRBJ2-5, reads GAGVSQSPRYKVTKRGQDVTLRCDPISSHATLYWYQQALGQGPEFLTYFNYEAQPDKSGLPSDRFSAERPEGSISTLTIQRTEQRDSAMYRCASSLGTSGGAGETQYFGPGTRLLVL.

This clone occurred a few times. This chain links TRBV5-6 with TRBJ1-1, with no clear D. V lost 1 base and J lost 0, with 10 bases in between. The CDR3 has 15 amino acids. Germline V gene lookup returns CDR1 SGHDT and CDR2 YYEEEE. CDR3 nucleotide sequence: TGTGCCAGCAGCTTGTCTATTACCATGAACACTGAAGCTTTCTTT. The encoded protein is CASSLSITMNTEAFF. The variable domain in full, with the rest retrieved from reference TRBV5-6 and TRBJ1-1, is DAGVTQSPTHLIKTRGQQVTLRCSPKSGHDTVSWYQQALGQGPQFIFQYYEEEERQRGNFPDRFSGHQFPNYSSELNVNALLLGDSALYLCASSLSITMNTEAFFGQGTRLTVV.

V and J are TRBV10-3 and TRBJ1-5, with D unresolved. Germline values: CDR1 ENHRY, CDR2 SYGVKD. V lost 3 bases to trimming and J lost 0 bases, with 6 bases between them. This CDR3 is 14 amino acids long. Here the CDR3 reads CAISELDSNQPQHF. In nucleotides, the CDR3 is TGTGCCATCAGTGAATTAGATAGCAATCAGCCCCAGCATTTT.

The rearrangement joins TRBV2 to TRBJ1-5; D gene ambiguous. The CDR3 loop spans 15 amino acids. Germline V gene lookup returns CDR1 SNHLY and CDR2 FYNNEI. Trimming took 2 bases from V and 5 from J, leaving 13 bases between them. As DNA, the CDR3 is TGTGCCAGCAGTGAATATGGCTGGAGCGATCAGCCCCAGCATTTT. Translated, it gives CASSEYGWSDQPQHF.

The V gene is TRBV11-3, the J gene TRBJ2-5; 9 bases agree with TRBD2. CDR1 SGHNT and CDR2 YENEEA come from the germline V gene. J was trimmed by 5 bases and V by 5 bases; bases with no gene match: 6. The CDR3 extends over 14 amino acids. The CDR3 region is CASSTVAGDETQYF. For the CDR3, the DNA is TGTGCCAGCAGCACTGTAGCGGGGGACGAGACCCAGTACTTC.

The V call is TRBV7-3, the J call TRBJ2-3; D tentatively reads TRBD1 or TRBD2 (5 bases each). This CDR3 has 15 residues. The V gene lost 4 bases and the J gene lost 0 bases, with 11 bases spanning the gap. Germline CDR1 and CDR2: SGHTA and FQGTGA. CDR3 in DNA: TGTGCCAGCAGCTCTGTCGGGGCTAGCACAGATACGCAGTATTTT. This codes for CASSSVGASTDTQYF.

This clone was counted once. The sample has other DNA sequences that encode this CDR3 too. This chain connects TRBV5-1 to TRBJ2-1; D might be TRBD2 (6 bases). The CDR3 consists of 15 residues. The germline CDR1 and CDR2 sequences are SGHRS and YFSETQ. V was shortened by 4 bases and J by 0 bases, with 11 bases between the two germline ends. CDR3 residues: CASSPQGGSYNEQFF. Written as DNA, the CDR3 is TGCGCCAGCAGCCCCCAGGGAGGCTCCTACAATGAGCAGTTCTTC.

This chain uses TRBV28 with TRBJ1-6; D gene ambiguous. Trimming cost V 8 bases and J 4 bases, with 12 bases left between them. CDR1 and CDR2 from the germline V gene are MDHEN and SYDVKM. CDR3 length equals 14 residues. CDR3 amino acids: CASQKSLYNSPLHF. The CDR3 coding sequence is TGTGCCAGCCAGAAGAGTTTGTATAATTCACCCCTCCACTTT.

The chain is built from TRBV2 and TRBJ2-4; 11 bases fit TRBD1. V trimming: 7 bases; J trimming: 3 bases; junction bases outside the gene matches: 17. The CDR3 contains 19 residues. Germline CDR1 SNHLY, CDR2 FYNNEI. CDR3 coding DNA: TGTGCCAGCACCTGGGACAGGGGGGATACCGGCAGGCTCAAAAACATTCAGTACTTC. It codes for CASTWDRGDTGRLKNIQYF.

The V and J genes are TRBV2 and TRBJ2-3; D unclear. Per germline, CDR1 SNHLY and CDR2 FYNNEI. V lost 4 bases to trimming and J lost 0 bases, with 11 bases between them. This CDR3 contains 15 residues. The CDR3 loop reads CASSGFSFSTDTQYF. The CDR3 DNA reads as TGTGCCAGCAGTGGGTTTAGCTTTAGCACAGATACGCAGTATTTT.

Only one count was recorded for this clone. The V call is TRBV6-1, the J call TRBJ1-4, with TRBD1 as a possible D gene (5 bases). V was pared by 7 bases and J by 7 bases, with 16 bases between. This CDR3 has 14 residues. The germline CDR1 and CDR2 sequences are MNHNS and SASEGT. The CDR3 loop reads CASNLGGGSEKLFF. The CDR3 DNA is TGTGCCAGCAACCTAGGCGGGGGGAGTGAAAAACTGTTTTTT.

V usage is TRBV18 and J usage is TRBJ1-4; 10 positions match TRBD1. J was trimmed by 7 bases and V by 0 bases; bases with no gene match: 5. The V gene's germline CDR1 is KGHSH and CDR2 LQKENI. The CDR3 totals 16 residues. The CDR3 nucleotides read TGTGCCAGCTCACCACCAGCTCGGACAGGGGGTGAAAAACTGTTTTTT. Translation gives CASSPPARTGGEKLFF.

CDR3 DNA sequence: TGTGCCAGCAGCTCCGATTCCCTAGCGGGGGAGCTGTTTTTT. Translating it yields CASSSDSLAGELFF. The chain has TRBV4-2 and TRBJ2-2, with D perhaps TRBD2 (6 bases). Trimming took 5 bases from V and 8 from J, leaving 15 bases between them. The germline CDR1 and CDR2 sequences are LGHNA and YNFKEQ. This CDR3 has 14 residues.

The DNA of the CDR3 is TGTGCCAGCGTGGGGGGGAGCACAGATACGCAGTATTTT. Its protein is CASVGGSTDTQYF. The gene calls are TRBV2 and TRBJ2-3; 7 bases match TRBD2. CDR1 is SNHLY, CDR2 FYNNEI, per germline. The CDR3 extends over 13 amino acids. The trim removed 8 bases at V and 0 bases at J, leaving 2 bases unmatched.

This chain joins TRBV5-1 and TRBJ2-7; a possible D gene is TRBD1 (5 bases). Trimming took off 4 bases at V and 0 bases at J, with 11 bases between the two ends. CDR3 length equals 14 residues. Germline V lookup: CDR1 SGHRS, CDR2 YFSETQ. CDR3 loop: CASSLDSDSYEQYF. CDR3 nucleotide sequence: TGCGCCAGCAGCCTCGACAGTGACTCCTACGAGCAGTACTTC.